These 25 T cell receptor beta chains share one sample of origin, sequenced in a study of early T cells in non-severe SARS-CoV-2 infection. From the 5' RACE reads, TCRdb called clonotypes with MiXCR, one entry per CDR3 protein. Among 70,000 or so distinct CDR3 sequences, more than 9% were seen once, and the ten largest hold around 4.3%. Sequencing was done on a sample of whole blood. The receptor set was obtained from an adult who was a healthcare worker with PCR-confirmed SARS-CoV-2 infection or an uninfected control (not recorded which).

V is TRBV3-1 and J is TRBJ2-7; D not certain. The V gene lost 2 bases and the J gene lost 7 bases, with 9 bases spanning the gap. Looked up from germline, CDR1 is LGHDT and CDR2 is YNNKEL (reference sequence). The CDR3 covers 12 residues. The CDR3 is CASSQSVGEQYF. The CDR3 nucleotides are TGTGCCAGCAGCCAATCGGTCGGAGAGCAGTACTTC.

With respect to this clonotype: An end of the junction differs from the germline gene, which may be a read error. The CDR3, as DNA: TGTGCCGGCAGTCCTCCAGGCAGGGTAGTGTACGAGCAGTACTTC. This codes for CAGSPPGRVVYEQYF. The V call is TRBV27, the J call TRBJ2-7; TRBD1 might be the D (5 bases). This CDR3 has 15 amino acids. Germline CDR1 and CDR2: MNHEY and SMNVEV (reference sequence).

This clonotype was found many times. The rearrangement uses TRBV28 and TRBJ1-2; 8 bases fit TRBD1. The V gene end was trimmed by 4 bases and the J gene end by 5 bases; junction bases not matched to a gene: 12. Germline loops: CDR1 MDHEN, CDR2 SYDVKM. The CDR3 length is 16 residues. The CDR3 here is CASSSPDSGGLYGYTF. CDR3 nucleotide sequence: TGTGCCAGCAGTTCTCCGGACTCAGGGGGCTTATATGGCTACACCTTC.

The J gene is TRBJ2-1, the V gene TRBV28; TRBD2 matches 8 bases. Per the germline V gene, CDR1 is MDHEN and CDR2 is SYDVKM. V shed 1 base, J shed 2 bases, and the junction held 4 bases outside the gene matches. The CDR3 contains 16 residues. In DNA form, the CDR3 reads TGTGCCAGCAGTTTATTACTAGCGGACCCCTACAATGAGCAGTTCTTC. It codes for CASSLLLADPYNEQFF. Full variable domain (missing parts from reference TRBV28 and TRBJ2-1): DVKVTQSSRYLVKRTGEKVFLECVQDMDHENMFWYRQDPGLGLRLIYFSYDVKMKEKGDIPEGYSVSREKKERFSLILESASTNQTSMYLCASSLLLADPYNEQFFGPGTRLTVL.

This clonotype was recorded at least ten times. The rearrangement joins TRBV7-9 to TRBJ2-3, with 9 bases matching TRBD2. Trimming at V came to 4 bases and at J to 8 bases, leaving 10 bases not matched to a gene. The CDR3 totals 15 residues. CDR1 is SEHNR, CDR2 FQNEAQ, per germline (reference sequence). The CDR3 DNA reads as TGTGCCAGCAGCTCCCATAGCGGGGGAGGAATTACGCAGTATTTT. As protein: CASSSHSGGGITQYF.

This clonotype was counted ten times or more. The chain's CDR3 is CASSLWGKRYEQYF. The CDR3 nucleotides are TGTGCCAGCAGCCTATGGGGGAAGCGGTACGAGCAGTACTTC. The V call is TRBV7-9, the J call TRBJ2-7; D may match TRBD1 or TRBD2 (5 bases each). This CDR3 spans 14 amino acids. Trimming took off 5 bases at V and 4 bases at J, with 15 bases between the two ends. Germline V gene data show CDR1 as SEHNR and CDR2 as FQNEAQ (reference sequence).

This clonotype has ten or more counts. V gene TRBV4-2 combines with J gene TRBJ1-4; 7 bases match TRBD1. The V gene's germline CDR1 is LGHNA and CDR2 YNFKEQ. CDR3 length: 15 residues. V shed 1 base, J shed 11 bases, and the junction held 10 bases outside the gene matches. The CDR3 reads CASSQGDREGGKLFF. CDR3 nucleotides: TGTGCCAGCAGCCAAGGCGACAGGGAGGGAGGTAAACTGTTTTTT.

In its sample, this clonotype was seen many times. DNA for the CDR3: TGCAGCGTAACTTGGGGCATGAGTAATTCACCCCTCCACTTT. Protein sequence: CSVTWGMSNSPLHF. The chain recombines TRBV29-1 with TRBJ1-6, with TRBD1 as a possible D gene (5 bases). Germline CDR1 and CDR2: SQVTM and ANQGSEA. Between the trimmed V and J ends, which lost 6 bases and 6 bases, there was a span of 15 bases. The CDR3 is made up of 14 amino acids.

CDR3 bases: TGTGCCAGCAGTTTACCTGGGGCCGGGGCAGATACGCAGTATTTT. Its protein product is CASSLPGAGADTQYF. J is TRBJ2-3 and V is TRBV28, with D perhaps being TRBD1 or TRBD2 (5 bases each). V was clipped by 2 bases and J by 4 bases, with 13 bases between them. Germline CDR1 reads MDHEN; CDR2 reads SYDVKM. The CDR3 is made up of 15 amino acids.

The J gene is TRBJ2-1, the V gene TRBV20-1, with D possibly being TRBD2 (6 bases). V was pared by 0 bases and J by 6 bases, with 9 bases between. In germline, CDR1 is DFQATT, CDR2 SNEGSKA (reference sequence). CDR3 length: 13 residues. CDR3 coding DNA: TGCAGTGCTAGAGACCCGGGAGTCAATGAGCAGTTCTTC. Translating it yields CSARDPGVNEQFF.

The rearrangement joins TRBV4-2 to TRBJ2-1; 15 bases line up with TRBD2. This CDR3 spans 16 amino acids. The germline CDR1 and CDR2 sequences are LGHNA and YNFKEQ. Trimming cost V 1 base and J 6 bases; bases outside gene matches: 1. As DNA, the CDR3 is TGTGCCAGCAGCCAAGGGACTAGCGGGAGGGGCAATGAGCAGTTCTTC. Translation: CASSQGTSGRGNEQFF.

This clonotype was observed a handful of times. This chain links TRBV18 with TRBJ2-3; D call uncertain. V lost 6 bases, J lost 2 bases, and 12 bases lay in between. Germline CDR1 reads KGHSH; CDR2 reads LQKENI. The CDR3 is 14 residues long. The CDR3, as DNA: TGTGCCAGCTCGTGGACGTCCTCCACAGATACGCAGTATTTT. As protein: CASSWTSSTDTQYF. Together with reference TRBV18 and TRBJ2-3, the CDR3 gives the full variable domain: NAGVMQNPRHLVRRRGQEARLRCSPMKGHSHVYWYRQLPEEGLKFMVYLQKENIIDESGMPKERFSAEFPKEGPSILRIQQVVRGDSAAYFCASSWTSSTDTQYFGPGTRLTVL.

This clonotype was recorded many times. This sequence joins TRBV28 and TRBJ2-1; the D gene is possibly TRBD2 (5 bases). CDR3 size: 19 residues. Between the trimmed V and J ends, which lost 3 bases and 0 bases, there was a span of 21 bases. CDR1 is MDHEN, CDR2 SYDVKM, per germline. The CDR3 bases are TGTGCCAGCAGTTTTCCCGAACGCGGCCCTGGGAGCTCCTACAATGAGCAGTTCTTC. Its protein product is CASSFPERGPGSSYNEQFF.

The V and J genes are TRBV7-3 and TRBJ2-7; 13 positions match TRBD2. CDR3 size: 16 residues. Germline values: CDR1 SGHTA, CDR2 FQGTGA. Germline trimming cut 3 bases from V and 5 bases from J; bases unmatched to any gene: 7. The CDR3 protein is CASSFSGTSGIHEQYF. DNA for the CDR3: TGTGCCAGCAGCTTTTCCGGGACTAGCGGGATCCACGAGCAGTACTTC.

This clonotype was counted at least ten times. V gene TRBV29-1 combines with J gene TRBJ2-5, with 10 bases identical to TRBD1. The germline CDR1 and CDR2 sequences are SQVTM and ANQGSEA. CDR3 size: 14 residues. Germline trimming cut 3 bases from V and 0 bases from J; bases unmatched to any gene: 1. DNA for the CDR3: TGCAGCGTTGACGGACAGGGGGACCAAGAGACCCAGTACTTC. Translation: CSVDGQGDQETQYF. Full variable domain (missing parts from reference TRBV29-1 and TRBJ2-5): SAVISQKPSRDICQRGTSLTIQCQVDSQVTMMFWYRQQPGQSLTLIATANQGSEATYESGFVIDKFPISRPNLTFSTLTVSNMSPEDSSIYLCSVDGQGDQETQYFGPGTRLLVL.

This clonotype was counted at least ten times. This chain joins TRBV2 and TRBJ2-1, with 8 nucleotides matching TRBD2. CDR3 size: 12 residues. CDR1 is SNHLY and CDR2 is FYNNEI in the germline V gene. The trim removed 5 bases at V and 14 bases at J, leaving 8 bases unmatched. The CDR3 reads CASSSGSGKEFF. For the CDR3, the DNA is TGTGCCAGCAGTTCAGGTAGCGGGAAGGAGTTCTTC.

The chain uses TRBV6-1 and TRBJ2-1; perhaps TRBD2 as D (6 bases). This CDR3 has 11 residues. Germline V gene data show CDR1 as MNHNS and CDR2 as SASEGT. Deletions cut 9 bases from V and 7 bases from J, with 10 bases between. DNA for the CDR3: TGTGCCAGGACTAGGGTAAATGAGCAGTTCTTC. Translating gives CARTRVNEQFF.

This clonotype was picked up a small number of times. The chain joins TRBV30 to TRBJ1-1, with D hard to call. The CDR3 totals 14 residues. V lost 0 bases, J lost 11 bases, and 19 bases lay in between. Germline lookup yields CDR1 GTSNPN and CDR2 SVGIG (reference sequence). The CDR3 loop is CAWSVKGGRREAFF. CDR3 bases: TGTGCCTGGAGTGTTAAGGGAGGGCGGCGGGAGGCTTTCTTT.

The sample holds many counts of this clonotype. The V gene is TRBV3-1, the J gene TRBJ1-1; the D gene is possibly TRBD1 (5 bases). The CDR3 length is 14 residues. Trimming stripped 3 bases from V and 1 base from J, with 9 bases between. The V gene's germline CDR1 is LGHDT and CDR2 YNNKEL (reference sequence). The DNA for the CDR3 is TGTGCCAGCAGCCAGACCGGGGGGAACACTGAAGCTTTCTTT. Translated: CASSQTGGNTEAFF.

The chain couples TRBV28 to TRBJ2-3; D is possibly TRBD1 or TRBD2 (6 bases each). CDR1 is MDHEN and CDR2 is SYDVKM in the germline V gene. There are 17 residues in the CDR3. Deletions cut 4 bases from V and 7 bases from J, with 24 bases between. The chain's CDR3 is CASSSRQAQNRGYTQYF. Written as DNA, the CDR3 is TGTGCCAGCAGTTCCCGACAGGCGCAGAACCGGGGGTATACGCAGTATTTT.

There are a few counts of this clonotype. Germline and junction disagree at one end, which may indicate a read error. The genes are TRBV10-1 and TRBJ1-1; possibly TRBD1 for D (6 bases). This CDR3 contains 17 residues. Germline V gene lookup returns CDR1 WNHNN and CDR2 SYGVQD (reference sequence). Here the CDR3 DNA reads TGCACCAGCAGTGCGGTTTATCAGCGAGGGGGGAACACTGAAGCTTTCTTT. This translates into CTSSAVYQRGGNTEAFF.

This clonotype has a handful of counts. V and J are TRBV4-1 and TRBJ2-2; 8 bases line up with TRBD2. CDR1 is MGHRA, CDR2 YSYEKL, per germline. V lost 3 bases, J lost 4 bases, and 10 bases stayed unmatched. The CDR3 is made up of 17 amino acids. CDR3 amino acids: CASSQENGRGGTGELFF. The CDR3 nucleotides read TGCGCCAGCAGCCAGGAAAACGGGAGGGGAGGCACCGGGGAGCTGTTTTTT.

The chain links TRBV9 to TRBJ1-1; D unresolved. The CDR3 is 13 residues long. The V end was cut by 3 bases, the J end by 1 base, with 7 bases between. Germline CDR1 is SGDLS and CDR2 is YYNGEE. The CDR3 is CASSAQQNTEAFF. The CDR3 nucleotides are TGTGCCAGCAGCGCACAGCAGAACACTGAAGCTTTCTTT. Full variable domain (outside the CDR3, taken from reference TRBV9 and TRBJ1-1): DSGVTQTPKHLITATGQRVTLRCSPRSGDLSVYWYQQSLDQGLQFLIQYYNGEERAKGNILERFSAQQFPDLHSELNLSSLELGDSALYFCASSAQQNTEAFFGQGTRLTVV.

V gene TRBV28 combines with J gene TRBJ2-3; no reliable D call. V lost 8 bases, J lost 14 bases, and 17 bases lay in between. Per germline, CDR1 MDHEN and CDR2 SYDVKM. The CDR3 length is 11 residues. In nucleotides, the CDR3 is TGTGCCAGCTCCCGAGGTCTGGCTACGTATTTT. It encodes CASSRGLATYF.

This clonotype was detected only a few times. This CDR3 reads CASTQGPGELFF. Written as DNA, the CDR3 is TGTGCCAGCACCCAAGGCCCCGGGGAGCTGTTTTTT. The chain is built from TRBV11-2 and TRBJ2-2; D is undetermined. CDR3 length equals 12 residues. Per germline, CDR1 SGHAT and CDR2 FQNNGV. The V end lost 7 bases, the J end lost 6 bases, and 9 bases lay between the germline ends.